What follows are 32 T cell receptor beta chains derived from one specimen sequenced in a study of blood T cell repertoires in COVID-19. TCRdb keeps only in-frame clones here, not all; method: immunoSEQ multiplex PCR. Among 250,000 to 300,000 clones listed, roughly 85% were seen once. The sample taken for sequencing was PBMCs or T cells enriched from blood (not recorded which). The receptors were gathered from a man aged 35 to 55 who had been exposed to COVID-19.

In nucleotides, the CDR3 is TGCGCCAGCAGTTTTCCCGGGGTGGAGTACTTC. Its protein product is CASSFPGVEYF. The rearrangement links TRBV10-1 to TRBJ2-7; a possible D gene is TRBD2 (5 bases). In germline, CDR1 is WNHNN, CDR2 SYGVQD (reference sequence). This CDR3 region has 11 residues. Trimming took off 5 bases at V and 11 bases at J, with 13 bases between the two ends.

The rearrangement uses TRBV30 and TRBJ1-5; D is possibly TRBD1 (5 bases). Trimming cost V 0 bases and J 6 bases, with 9 bases left between them. Germline CDR1 is GTSNPN and CDR2 is SVGIG (reference sequence). The CDR3 runs 13 residues. DNA of the CDR3: TGTGCCTGGAGTGTAGCCACAGGTCAGCCCCAGCATTTT. Its translation is CAWSVATGQPQHF.

CDR3 region: CASSPPGGVYEQYF. CDR3 DNA sequence: TGTGCCAGCTCCCCCCCAGGGGGAGTCTACGAGCAGTACTTC. The chain combines TRBV18 with TRBJ2-7; 7 bases match TRBD1. The CDR3 totals 14 residues. Germline CDR1 KGHSH, CDR2 LQKENI. The ends lost 6 bases at V and 3 bases at J; junction bases unmatched: 8.

The chain recombines TRBV11-2 with TRBJ2-7, with 9 bases aligning to TRBD2. Trimming removed 5 bases from V and 1 base from J; junction bases left unmatched: 6. Looked up from germline, CDR1 is SGHAT and CDR2 is FQNNGV. The CDR3 runs 15 residues. Written as DNA, the CDR3 is TGTGCCAGCAGCCCTAGCGGGACAGCTTCCTACGAGCAGTACTTC. This encodes CASSPSGTASYEQYF.

This clone was counted only a few times. The chain couples TRBV19 to TRBJ1-2; possible D gene TRBD1, 5 bases. The V gene's germline CDR1 is LNHDA and CDR2 SQIVND (reference sequence). CDR3 length: 13 residues. The germline V and J ends were trimmed by 3 bases and 4 bases, with 9 bases remaining between them. CDR3 region: CASSISGSYGYTF. The CDR3 DNA sequence: TGTGCCAGTAGTATCTCAGGGTCCTATGGCTACACCTTC.

The V call is TRBV6-5, the J call TRBJ1-4; perhaps TRBD1 as D (6 bases). There are 14 residues in the CDR3. The germline CDR1 and CDR2 sequences are MNHEY and SVGAGI. The germline V and J ends were trimmed by 6 bases and 8 bases, with 16 bases remaining between them. As DNA, the CDR3 is TGTGCCAGCAGCCCACCGGGGGGCTACGAAAAACTGTTTTTT. It is translated as CASSPPGGYEKLFF.

The rearrangement links TRBV7-9 to TRBJ2-7, with 14 bases fitting TRBD2. The CDR3 has 18 amino acids. V lost 0 bases to trimming and J lost 3 bases; unmatched junction nucleotides: 7. From germline, CDR1 is SEHNR and CDR2 FQNEAQ (reference sequence). The CDR3 DNA reads TGTGCCAGCAGCTTAGCGGGACTAGCGGGAGCTAGATTCTACGAGCAGTACTTC. This encodes CASSLAGLAGARFYEQYF.

This clone was recorded only once. This sequence joins TRBV4-2 and TRBJ2-3, with 12 bases fitting TRBD2. With 0 bases clipped from V and 4 bases from J, the junction kept 8 bases outside the gene matches. Germline values: CDR1 LGHNA, CDR2 YNFKEQ. CDR3 length: 18 residues. The CDR3 reads CASSQENVLAGGADTQYF. The CDR3 DNA follows: TGTGCCAGCAGCCAAGAGAATGTCCTAGCGGGAGGGGCAGATACGCAGTATTTT.

Only a few counts were recorded for this clone. The CDR3 reads CASSLVGGPTEAFF. The DNA of the CDR3 is TGTGCCAGCAGCTTAGTCGGGGGGCCCACTGAAGCTTTCTTT. J is TRBJ1-1 and V is TRBV7-8; maybe TRBD1 (6 bases). Germline V lookup: CDR1 SGHVS, CDR2 FQNEAQ. The V and J ends lost 1 base and 4 bases respectively, with 10 bases between them. The CDR3 totals 14 residues.

The rearrangement links TRBV3-1 (or the pseudogene TRBV3-2) to TRBJ1-4; a weak D match, TRBD1 (6 bases). This CDR3 has 12 amino acids. The V end was cut by 4 bases, the J end by 10 bases, with 10 bases between. Germline CDR1 LGHDT, CDR2 YNNKEL (reference sequence). This chain's CDR3 is CASSPEGGKLFF. CDR3 sequence (DNA): TGTGCCAGCAGCCCAGAGGGGGGAAAACTGTTTTTT.

The chain links TRBV5-1 to TRBJ2-1; D might be TRBD2 (6 bases). V lost 1 base and J lost 0, with 11 bases in between. The CDR3 loop spans 16 amino acids. Per the germline V gene, CDR1 is SGHRS and CDR2 is YFSETQ. The CDR3 protein is CASSLRPSVSYNEQFF. CDR3 DNA sequence: TGCGCCAGCAGCTTGAGGCCTAGCGTCTCCTACAATGAGCAGTTCTTC.

The V and J genes are TRBV6-2 or TRBV6-3 and TRBJ2-1; 8 bases align to TRBD2. Germline values: CDR1 MNHEY, CDR2 SVGEGT. The junction had 10 bases not matched to a gene; V was cut back by 4 bases and J by 2 bases. This CDR3 is 17 amino acids long. The DNA for the CDR3 is TGTGCCAGCAGTTGGAAGCGGGAGCGAGGAGCCTACAATGAGCAGTTCTTC. It is translated as CASSWKRERGAYNEQFF.

V usage is TRBV30 and J usage is TRBJ2-7; D possibly corresponds to TRBD2 (8 bases). Germline CDR1 is GTSNPN and CDR2 is SVGIG (reference sequence). The CDR3 loop spans 15 amino acids. V dropped 1 base and J dropped 4 bases, with 17 bases sitting between them. Here the CDR3 reads CAWSEGAGLVYEQYF. For the CDR3, the DNA is TGTGCCTGGAGTGAGGGGGCGGGACTAGTATACGAGCAGTACTTC.

The CDR3 region is CASSLRTSSLLDTQYF. The DNA of the CDR3 is TGTGCCAGCAGCCTCCGGACTAGCTCTCTGTTGGATACGCAGTATTTT. The chain carries TRBV7-2 and TRBJ2-3, with 8 bases matching TRBD2. The CDR3 contains 16 residues. Unmatched junction bases numbered 13, after V lost 5 bases and J lost 6 bases. Germline lookup yields CDR1 SGHTA and CDR2 FQGNSA.

CDR3 sequence (DNA): TGTGCCAGCAGCTTAGGGGAGTACCAAGAGACCCAGTACTTC. It encodes CASSLGEYQETQYF. V usage is TRBV7-9 and J usage is TRBJ2-5, with D maybe TRBD2 (5 bases). V shed 1 base and J shed 0 bases, with 6 bases lying between them. Germline-derived CDR1 and CDR2 are SEHNR and FQNEAQ (reference sequence). This CDR3 is 14 amino acids long.

The genes are TRBV3-1 (or the pseudogene TRBV3-2) and TRBJ2-7; D is possibly TRBD2 (6 bases). This CDR3 region has 15 residues. V was pared by 1 base and J by 7 bases, with 17 bases between. In germline, CDR1 is LGHDT, CDR2 YNNKEL (reference sequence). The CDR3 sequence: CASSQVAIPAGEQYF. CDR3 sequence (DNA): TGTGCCAGCAGCCAAGTTGCTATCCCCGCGGGAGAGCAGTACTTC.

This sequence joins TRBV12-3 or TRBV12-4 and TRBJ1-1; no clear D. Trimming shortened V by 6 bases and J by 11 bases, and 13 bases separated the two germline ends. CDR3 length: 11 residues. The CDR3 reads CASSDSPVAFF. In DNA form, the CDR3 reads TGTGCCAGCAGCGACTCACCCGTGGCTTTCTTT.

As concerns this clone: A read error may account for a junction end that differs from germline. This chain connects TRBV7-7 to TRBJ1-3; TRBD1 matches 7 bases. This CDR3 is built from 16 residues. The germline V gene has CDR1 SSHAT and CDR2 FNYEAQ (reference sequence). The CDR3 sequence is CASSLGTGVFGNTIYF. CDR3 nucleotide sequence: TGTGCTAGCAGCTTAGGAACAGGGGTCTTTGGAAACACCATATATTTT.

V usage is TRBV29-1 and J usage is TRBJ2-2, with D maybe TRBD1 (5 bases). V was shortened by 6 bases and J by 12 bases, with 20 bases between the two germline ends. The CDR3 has 13 residues. Looked up from germline, CDR1 is SQVTM and CDR2 is ANQGSEA. As DNA, the CDR3 is TGCAGCGTGGCCAATGTCGACAGTATGAAGCTGTTTTTT. Its protein product is CSVANVDSMKLFF.

CDR3 protein: CASSPRGGEQFF. CDR3 in DNA: TGTGCCAGCTCCCCCAGGGGCGGTGAGCAGTTCTTC. V and J are TRBV18 and TRBJ2-1; the D gene is possibly TRBD1 (6 bases). The ends were cut back, 6 bases at V and 9 bases at J, with 12 bases in the middle. Germline V lookup: CDR1 KGHSH, CDR2 LQKENI. The CDR3 runs to 12 residues.

The rearrangement links TRBV10-3 to TRBJ2-5; D not certain. Germline loops: CDR1 ENHRY, CDR2 SYGVKD. The V and J ends lost 5 bases and 0 bases respectively, with 7 bases between them. This CDR3 has 13 amino acids. CDR3 residues: CAISRNDQETQYF. CDR3 nucleotides: TGTGCCATCAGTCGTAATGACCAAGAGACCCAGTACTTC.

The chain carries TRBV25-1 and TRBJ2-4; tentative D call: TRBD1 (5 bases). With 1 base removed from V and 5 bases from J, the gap between germline ends came to 9 bases. This CDR3 is 14 amino acids long. CDR1 MGHDK and CDR2 SYGVNS come from the germline V gene. The CDR3 DNA is TGTGCCAGCAGTGAATGGGGCAGCCAAAACATTCAGTACTTC. Encoded protein: CASSEWGSQNIQYF.

There are a few counts of this clone. The chain employs TRBV10-3 and TRBJ1-2, with a possible D match to TRBD1 (5 bases). Per germline, CDR1 ENHRY and CDR2 SYGVKD. The V gene lost 0 bases and the J gene lost 7 bases, with 12 bases spanning the gap. The CDR3 has 14 residues. The CDR3 protein is CAISESPRVGGYTF. The CDR3 region has the DNA TGTGCCATCAGTGAGTCTCCCAGGGTAGGTGGCTACACCTTC.

This chain uses TRBV2 with TRBJ2-7; D is unresolved. The V gene lost 5 bases and the J gene lost 3 bases, with 11 bases spanning the gap. Germline CDR1 is SNHLY and CDR2 is FYNNEI. This CDR3 spans 13 amino acids. The CDR3 reads CASSPTPSYEQYF. The DNA for the CDR3 is TGTGCCAGCAGTCCGACTCCGAGCTACGAGCAGTACTTC.

A note on this clone: Just one base apart from a much larger clone, this may be a read error. The V call is TRBV5-4, the J call TRBJ2-7; 9 nucleotides match TRBD1. J lost 5 bases, V lost 1 base, and 1 base had no gene match. CDR1 is SGHNT and CDR2 is YYREEE in the germline V gene (reference sequence). This CDR3 spans 13 amino acids. The CDR3 sequence: CASSLTGGNEQYF. CDR3 nucleotide sequence: TGTGCCAGCAGCTTGACAGGGGGCAACGAGCAGTACTTC.

This rearrangement joins TRBV7-9 to TRBJ1-1; no definite D call. Germline V CDR1 and CDR2: SEHNR, FQNEAQ (reference sequence). CDR3 length: 15 residues. The V end was cut by 2 bases, the J end by 8 bases, with 18 bases between. In DNA, the CDR3 is TGTGCCAGCAGCTTACTGCTGGGGAGGCATTCAGAAGCTTTCTTT. It is translated as CASSLLLGRHSEAFF.

The chain combines TRBV27 with TRBJ1-1; D might be TRBD1 (6 bases). The CDR3 has 14 residues. The germline gives CDR1 MNHEY, CDR2 SMNVEV (reference sequence). With 6 bases removed from V and 10 bases from J, the gap between germline ends came to 21 bases. The CDR3 protein is CASRASTRGLAAFF. In DNA form, the CDR3 reads TGTGCCAGCAGAGCTAGTACCAGGGGCTTGGCAGCTTTCTTT.

The chain links TRBV3-1 (or the pseudogene TRBV3-2) to TRBJ1-1; TRBD1 matches 8 bases. This CDR3 contains 13 residues. The V gene's germline CDR1 is LGHDT and CDR2 YNNKEL (reference sequence). The junction had 3 bases not matched to a gene; V was cut back by 3 bases and J by 6 bases. The CDR3: CASSHTGGPEAFF. Here the CDR3 DNA reads TGTGCCAGCAGCCATACAGGGGGTCCTGAAGCTTTCTTT.

V usage is TRBV5-4 and J usage is TRBJ2-1; D is perhaps TRBD1 (5 bases). This CDR3 is built from 16 residues. Trimming pared 1 base from V and 8 bases from J, leaving 19 bases between. Per germline, CDR1 SGHNT and CDR2 YYREEE (reference sequence). CDR3 protein: CASSLLGEFSNDEQFF. The CDR3 region has the DNA TGTGCCAGCAGCTTGTTAGGGGAATTTAGTAACGATGAGCAGTTCTTC.

The chain has TRBV5-1 and TRBJ1-2; 9 bases agree with TRBD1. The ends lost 0 bases at V and 4 bases at J; junction bases unmatched: 10. The CDR3 is made up of 17 amino acids. CDR1 is SGHRS and CDR2 is YFSETQ in the germline V gene. CDR3 sequence: CASSLDGTGRGGYGYTF. CDR3 nucleotides: TGCGCCAGCAGCTTGGACGGGACAGGGCGTGGGGGCTATGGCTACACCTTC.

This chain joins TRBV30 and TRBJ1-1; D is uncertain. This CDR3 region has 13 residues. V lost 0 bases to trimming and J lost 3 bases, with 8 bases between them. Germline-derived CDR1 and CDR2 are GTSNPN and SVGIG (reference sequence). The CDR3 nucleotides read TGTGCCTGGAGTGTTGGAGGAGACACTGAAGCTTTCTTT. This codes for CAWSVGGDTEAFF.

CDR3 DNA: TGCGCCAGCAGCCTAAATCAGGGACAGGGAGAGACCCAGTACTTC. The encoded protein is CASSLNQGQGETQYF. The rearrangement uses TRBV5-1 and TRBJ2-5, with 9 bases that match TRBD1. This CDR3 has 15 amino acids. Trimming at V came to 4 bases and at J to 4 bases, leaving 8 bases not matched to a gene. Germline lookup yields CDR1 SGHRS and CDR2 YFSETQ.